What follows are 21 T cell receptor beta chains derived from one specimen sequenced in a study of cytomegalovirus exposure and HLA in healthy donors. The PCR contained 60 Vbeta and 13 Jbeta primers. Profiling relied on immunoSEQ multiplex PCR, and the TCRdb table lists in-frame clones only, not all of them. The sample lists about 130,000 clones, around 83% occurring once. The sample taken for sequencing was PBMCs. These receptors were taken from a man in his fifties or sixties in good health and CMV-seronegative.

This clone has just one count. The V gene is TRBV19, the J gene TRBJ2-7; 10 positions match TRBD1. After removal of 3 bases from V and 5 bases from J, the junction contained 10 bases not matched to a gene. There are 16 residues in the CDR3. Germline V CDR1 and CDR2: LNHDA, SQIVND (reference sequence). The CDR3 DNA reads TGTGCCAGTAGTATTGTTGGGACAGGGGCCTTTCACGAGCAGTACTTC. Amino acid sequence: CASSIVGTGAFHEQYF.

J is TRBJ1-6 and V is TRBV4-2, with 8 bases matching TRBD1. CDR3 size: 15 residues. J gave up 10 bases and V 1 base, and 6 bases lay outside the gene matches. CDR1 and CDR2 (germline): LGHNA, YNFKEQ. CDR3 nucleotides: TGTGCCAGCAGCCAAGGGACAGGGATCGGGTCACCCCTCCACTTT. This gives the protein CASSQGTGIGSPLHF.

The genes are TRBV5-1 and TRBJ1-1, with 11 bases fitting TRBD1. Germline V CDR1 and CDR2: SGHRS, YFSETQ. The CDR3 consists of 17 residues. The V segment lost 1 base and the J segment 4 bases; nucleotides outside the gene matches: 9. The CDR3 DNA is TGCGCCAGCAGCTTGAGGACAGGGGGCATGGGGAGCACTGAAGCTTTCTTT. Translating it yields CASSLRTGGMGSTEAFF.

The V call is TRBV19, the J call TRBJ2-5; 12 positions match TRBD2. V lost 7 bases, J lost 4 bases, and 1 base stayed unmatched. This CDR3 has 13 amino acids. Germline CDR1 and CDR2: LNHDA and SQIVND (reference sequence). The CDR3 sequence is CASTLAGGETQYF. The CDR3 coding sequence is TGTGCCAGTACACTAGCGGGGGGAGAGACCCAGTACTTC.

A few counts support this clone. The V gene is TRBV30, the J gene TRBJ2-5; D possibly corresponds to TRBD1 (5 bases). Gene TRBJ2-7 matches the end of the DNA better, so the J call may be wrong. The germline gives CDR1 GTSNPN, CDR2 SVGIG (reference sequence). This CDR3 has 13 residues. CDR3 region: CAWRSRVGYEQYF. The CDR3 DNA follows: TGTGCCTGGAGGAGCAGGGTCGGGTACGAGCAGTACTTC.

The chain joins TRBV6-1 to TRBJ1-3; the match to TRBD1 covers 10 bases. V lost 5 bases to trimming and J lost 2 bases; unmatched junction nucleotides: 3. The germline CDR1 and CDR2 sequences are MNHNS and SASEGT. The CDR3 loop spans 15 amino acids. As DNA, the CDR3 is TGTGCCAGCAGTATCGGACAGGGGGCTGGAAACACCATATATTTT. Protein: CASSIGQGAGNTIYF.

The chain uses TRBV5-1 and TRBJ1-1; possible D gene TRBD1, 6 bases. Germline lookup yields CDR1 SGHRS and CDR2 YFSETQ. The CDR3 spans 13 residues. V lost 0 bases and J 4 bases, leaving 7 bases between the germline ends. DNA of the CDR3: TGCGCCAGCAGCTTGGGAGGGGGCACTGAAGCTTTCTTT. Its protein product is CASSLGGGTEAFF.

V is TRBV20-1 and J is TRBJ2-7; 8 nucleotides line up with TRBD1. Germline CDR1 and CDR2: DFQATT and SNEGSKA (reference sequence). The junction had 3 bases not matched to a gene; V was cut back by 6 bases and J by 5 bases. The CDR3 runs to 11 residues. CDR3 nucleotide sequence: TGCAGTGCCCGGACAGGGAACGAGCAGTACTTC. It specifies CSARTGNEQYF.

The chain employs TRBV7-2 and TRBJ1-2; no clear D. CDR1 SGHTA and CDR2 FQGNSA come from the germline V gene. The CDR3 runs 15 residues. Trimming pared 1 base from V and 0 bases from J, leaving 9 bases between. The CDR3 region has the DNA TGTGCCAGCAGCTTAGTCGTCGGTCCTAACTATGGCTACACCTTC. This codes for CASSLVVGPNYGYTF.

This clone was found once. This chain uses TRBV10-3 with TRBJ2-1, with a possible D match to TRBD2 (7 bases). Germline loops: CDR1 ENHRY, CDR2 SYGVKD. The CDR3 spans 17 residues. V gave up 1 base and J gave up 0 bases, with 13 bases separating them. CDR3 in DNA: TGTGCCATCAGTGAGTGGGGCGGGGGCCGCTCCTACAATGAGCAGTTCTTC. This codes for CAISEWGGGRSYNEQFF.

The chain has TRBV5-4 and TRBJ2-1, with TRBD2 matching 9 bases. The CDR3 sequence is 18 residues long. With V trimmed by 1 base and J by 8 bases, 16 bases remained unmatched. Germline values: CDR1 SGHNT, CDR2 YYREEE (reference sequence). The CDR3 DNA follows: TGTGCCAGCAGCTTGAGGAGGGCTAGCGGGGTGGGAATGGATGAGCAGTTCTTC. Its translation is CASSLRRASGVGMDEQFF.

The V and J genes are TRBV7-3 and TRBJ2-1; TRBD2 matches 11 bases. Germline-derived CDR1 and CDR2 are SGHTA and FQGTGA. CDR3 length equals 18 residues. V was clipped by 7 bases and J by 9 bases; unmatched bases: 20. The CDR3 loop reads CASIKLGSGGARMGEQFF. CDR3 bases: TGTGCCAGCATCAAGCTGGGTAGCGGGGGGGCCAGGATGGGTGAGCAGTTCTTC.

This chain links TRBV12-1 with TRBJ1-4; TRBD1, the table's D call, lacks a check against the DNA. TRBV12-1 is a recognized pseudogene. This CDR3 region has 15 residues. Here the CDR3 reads CASSGPGILCEKLFF. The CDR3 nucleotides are TGTGCCAGCAGCGGACCAGGGATCCTCTGTGAAAAACTGTTTTTT.

CDR3 nucleotide sequence: TGCGCCAGCAGCTTGGCGAGGGAATACGAGCAGTACTTC. This gives the protein CASSLAREYEQYF. The gene calls are TRBV5-1 and TRBJ2-7, with TRBD2 as a possible D gene (5 bases). V was trimmed by 0 bases and J by 4 bases, leaving 8 bases between them. The length of the CDR3 is 13 residues. The germline gives CDR1 SGHRS, CDR2 YFSETQ.

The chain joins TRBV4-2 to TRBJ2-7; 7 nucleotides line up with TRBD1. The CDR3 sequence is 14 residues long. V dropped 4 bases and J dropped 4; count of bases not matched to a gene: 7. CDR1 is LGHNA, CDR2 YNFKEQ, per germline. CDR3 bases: TGTGCCAGCAGCCTACCGGACAGGACTTACGAGCAGTACTTC. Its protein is CASSLPDRTYEQYF.

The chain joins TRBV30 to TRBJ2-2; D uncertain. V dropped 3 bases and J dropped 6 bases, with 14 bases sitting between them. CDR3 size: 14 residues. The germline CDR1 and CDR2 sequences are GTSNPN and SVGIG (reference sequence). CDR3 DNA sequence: TGTGCCTGGAGGGTCCCGCGATTCTCCGGGGAGCTGTTTTTT. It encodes CAWRVPRFSGELFF.

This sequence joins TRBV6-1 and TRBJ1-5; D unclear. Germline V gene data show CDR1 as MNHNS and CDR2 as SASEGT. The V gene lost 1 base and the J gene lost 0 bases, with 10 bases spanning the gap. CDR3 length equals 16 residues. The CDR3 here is CASSEDEGFSNQPQHF. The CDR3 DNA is TGTGCCAGCAGTGAAGATGAGGGATTTAGCAATCAGCCCCAGCATTTT.

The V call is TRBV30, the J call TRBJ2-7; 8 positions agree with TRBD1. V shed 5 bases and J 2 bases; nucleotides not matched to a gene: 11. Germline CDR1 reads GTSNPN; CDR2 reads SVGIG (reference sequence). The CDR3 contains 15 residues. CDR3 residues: CAWSPGTGHPYEQYF. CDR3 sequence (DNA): TGTGCCTGGTCTCCCGGGACAGGTCATCCCTACGAGCAGTACTTC.

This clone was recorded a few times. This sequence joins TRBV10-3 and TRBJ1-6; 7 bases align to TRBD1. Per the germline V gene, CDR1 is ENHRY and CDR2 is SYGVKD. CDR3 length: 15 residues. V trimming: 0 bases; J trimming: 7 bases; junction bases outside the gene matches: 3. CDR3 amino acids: CAISESSRGNSPLHF. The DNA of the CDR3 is TGTGCCATCAGTGAGTCGAGCAGGGGGAATTCACCCCTCCACTTT.

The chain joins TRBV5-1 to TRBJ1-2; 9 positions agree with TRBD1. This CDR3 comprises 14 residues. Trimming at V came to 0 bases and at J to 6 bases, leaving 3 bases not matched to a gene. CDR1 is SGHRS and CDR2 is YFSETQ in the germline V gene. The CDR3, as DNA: TGCGCCAGCAGCTTGGGACAGGGGGGAGATGGCTACACCTTC. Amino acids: CASSLGQGGDGYTF.

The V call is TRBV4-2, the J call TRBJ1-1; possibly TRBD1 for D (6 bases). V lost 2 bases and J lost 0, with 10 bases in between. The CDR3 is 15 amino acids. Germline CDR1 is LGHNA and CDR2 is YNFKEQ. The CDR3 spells CASSQPQGVNTEAFF. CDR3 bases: TGTGCCAGCAGCCAACCACAGGGCGTGAACACTGAAGCTTTCTTT.